This is a list of T cell receptor beta chains from one sample in a study of T-cell memory formation after mild COVID-19. TCRdb reprocessed the 5' RACE reads with MiXCR, giving one entry per CDR3 protein. In the table there are hundreds of thousands of distinct CDR3 sequences, over 15% of which are singletons. Source material: PBMCs or a T cell subset sorted from them (not recorded which). All receptors come from a man aged 18 to 30 who had mild COVID-19 (a few samples of this study predate the infection). Cell type and time point are not known. Both conserved end residues are trimmed from each CDR3. Clone size, where shown, is once, few, many, or a class for clones that have expanded.

j_gene	abundance	v_gene	CDR3aa
TRBJ1-2	-	TRBV12-3/TRBV12-4	ASSRGVPYGYT
TRBJ2-5	-	TRBV20-1	SARLAYETQY
TRBJ1-1	few	TRBV5-6	ASSLPGTGYMNTEAF
TRBJ1-2	-	TRBV6-5	ASSSHGGGYGYT
TRBJ2-7	many	TRBV7-2	ASSLGLSSYEQY
TRBJ1-2	few	TRBV29-1	SVDGTGRGVYGYT
TRBJ2-1	many	TRBV20-1	SARGTTHEQF
TRBJ2-5	few	TRBV7-6	ASSLALRVGKETQY
TRBJ2-1	-	TRBV5-1	ASGRDSGYNEQF
TRBJ1-3	-	TRBV6-5	ASSYSTGGTGNTIY
TRBJ1-5	-	TRBV7-9	ASSMGPENQPQH
TRBJ2-5	few	TRBV24-1	ATRDRLRETQY
TRBJ1-3	few	TRBV20-1	SAPFSASGNTIY
TRBJ1-4	few	TRBV4-1	ASSQDLQGTNEKLF
TRBJ2-1	few	TRBV20-1	SAGGPSYNEQF
TRBJ2-1	-	TRBV11-3	ASSSGGGPYNEQF
TRBJ1-2	few	TRBV5-1	ASSLESPNYGYT
TRBJ1-2	-	TRBV25-1	ASSRPGQGMDGYT
TRBJ1-2	-	TRBV5-1	ASSFQGTNYGYT
TRBJ2-5	few	TRBV5-1	ASSLEDRGGGKTQY
TRBJ2-1	few	TRBV7-3	ASSPPGGGARNEQF
TRBJ1-1	-	TRBV6-5	ASSASLGTEAF
TRBJ2-3	-	TRBV28	ASSSLRLGTDTQY